These T cell receptor beta chains were read from a single sample in a study of blood T cell repertoires in COVID-19. Profiling relied on immunoSEQ multiplex PCR, and the TCRdb table lists in-frame clones only, not all of them. The data show roughly 260,000 clones, around 86% seen once. The sequenced sample consisted of peripheral blood. The receptors here all came from a man in his forties or fifties who had recovered from COVID-19. Each CDR3 is given with its conserved first and last residue. D genes are given only for firm matches. The size entry is marked missing in some rows and otherwise reads once, few, many or a size class.

cdr3_length	v_call	clone_size	j_call	d_call	cdr3_nt	cdr3_aa
18	TRBV24-1	.	TRBJ2-6	TRBD1	TGTGCCACCAGTGGAGGGGACAGGATCATATGGGGGGCCAACGTCCTGACTTTC	CATSGGDRIIWGANVLTF
16	TRBV15	few	TRBJ1-6	TRBD1	TGTGCCACCAGCAGAGACGCCGGGACAGCGAATTCACCCCTCCACTTT	CATSRDAGTANSPLHF
15	TRBV25-1	.	TRBJ2-3	.	TGTGCCAGCAGTGAATGGAGGGCTTCGGCAGATACGCAGTATTTT	CASSEWRASADTQYF
15	TRBV4-2	.	TRBJ1-2	.	TGTGCCAGCAGCCAAGAGGGGGGATTCATCTATGGCTACACCTTC	CASSQEGGFIYGYTF
14	TRBV2	.	TRBJ2-7	.	TGTGCCAGCAGTCAGAGGCGAGGGTTGGGGGAGCAGTACTTC	CASSQRRGLGEQYF
15	TRBV7-6	.	TRBJ2-1	TRBD2	TGTGCCAGCAGCTTACGCCTAGCGGCTTACAATGAGCAGTTCTTC	CASSLRLAAYNEQFF
14	TRBV5-1	.	TRBJ2-5	.	TGCGCCAGCAGCTTGGGTAGCGGACAAGAGACCCAGTACTTC	CASSLGSGQETQYF
13	TRBV19	.	TRBJ2-1	TRBD2	TGTGCCAGTAGTAGCGGGAGGGGGAATGAGCAGTTCTTC	CASSSGRGNEQFF
14	TRBV6-5	once	TRBJ1-1	TRBD1	TGTGCCACGGAGAGAACAGGGGGTCATACTGAAGCTTTCTTT	CATERTGGHTEAFF
15	TRBV7-2	.	TRBJ2-1	TRBD1	TGTGCCAGCAGCTCCCCCCCGACAGGGGGCGGTGAGCAGTTCTTC	CASSSPPTGGGEQFF
16	TRBV4-3	.	TRBJ2-3	TRBD2	TGCGCCAGCAGCCCAGAACTAGCGGGAGGGACAGATACGCAGTATTTT	CASSPELAGGTDTQYF
15	TRBV7-9	.	TRBJ2-3	TRBD2	TGTGCCAGCACCGGACTAGCGGACCCCACAGATACGCAGTATTTT	CASTGLADPTDTQYF
12	TRBV28	.	TRBJ2-7	.	TGTGCCAGCAGGGGCGGGATTCACGAGCAGTACTTC	CASRGGIHEQYF
15	TRBV4-1	.	TRBJ2-7	.	TGCGCCAGCAGCCAAACCGGGGATTGGTCCTACGAGCAGTACTTC	CASSQTGDWSYEQYF
15	TRBV7-2	few	TRBJ2-6	.	TGTGCCAGCAGATGGGCCAGCTCTGGGGCCAACGTCCTGACTTTC	CASRWASSGANVLTF
14	TRBV30	few	TRBJ2-1	TRBD2	TGTGCCTGGAGTCCGGGACTAGCGATCAATGAGCAGTTCTTC	CAWSPGLAINEQFF
19	TRBV7-2	.	TRBJ2-3	TRBD2	TGTGCCAGCAGCTTAGTGGCGGGCCTAGCGGGGGGCCTCACAGATACGCAGTATTTT	CASSLVAGLAGGLTDTQYF
14	TRBV11-3	.	TRBJ1-1	.	TGTGCCAGCAGCGCCCTTCAGGAGGGGACTGAAGCTTTCTTT	CASSALQEGTEAFF
15	TRBV6-5	.	TRBJ2-7	TRBD2	TGTGCCAGCAGTTCAACTAGCGGGGGCACCTACGAGCAGTACTTC	CASSSTSGGTYEQYF
17	TRBV27	once	TRBJ2-1	TRBD2	TGTGCCAGCAGTTTGACGTCTATCGGACTAGGGTACAATGAGCAGTTCTTC	CASSLTSIGLGYNEQFF
15	TRBV20-1	.	TRBJ1-1	TRBD1	TGCAGTGCTAGTCCCCTTCAGGGGGGAGGTACTGAAGCTTTCTTT	CSASPLQGGGTEAFF
15	TRBV5-1	.	TRBJ1-4	.	TGCGCCAGCAGCTGGTACAGGTTAGATAATGAAAAACTGTTTTTT	CASSWYRLDNEKLFF
14	TRBV30	once	TRBJ2-1	TRBD2	TGTGCCTGGAGTGCCGGGCTAGCGGTCGATGAGCAGTTCTTC	CAWSAGLAVDEQFF
17	TRBV19	.	TRBJ2-4	TRBD2	TGTGCCAGTACCGGGACTAGCGGGCGGTTAGCCAAAAACATTCAGTACTTC	CASTGTSGRLAKNIQYF
18	TRBV3-1/TRBV3-2	.	TRBJ2-7	TRBD2	TGTGCCAGCAGCCCGAAGATTACTAGCGGGAGGCCCCCCCTCGAGCAGTACTTC	CASSPKITSGRPPLEQYF
13	TRBV27	.	TRBJ1-2	TRBD1	TGTGCCAGCAGTCCGACAGGGGGAAATGGCTACACCTTC	CASSPTGGNGYTF
15	TRBV27	.	TRBJ2-1	.	TGTGCCAGCAGTTTAGATCTTACATCCTACAATGAGCAGTTCTTC	CASSLDLTSYNEQFF
16	TRBV3-1/TRBV3-2	.	TRBJ2-1	.	TGTGCCAGCAGCCCCGTGGGGGGCTGGGGGAGGGATGAGCAGTTCTTC	CASSPVGGWGRDEQFF
15	TRBV7-2	once	TRBJ2-1	.	TGTGCCAGCAGCTTAAAGGCTAGCGCCTACAATGAGCAGTTCTTC	CASSLKASAYNEQFF
17	TRBV27	once	TRBJ2-1	.	TGTGCCAGCAGTTGGGGGGGCGGCCCTGGGTCCTACAATGAGCAGTTCTTC	CASSWGGGPGSYNEQFF
17	TRBV19	.	TRBJ1-2	TRBD1	TGTGCCAGTAGCCACCCTCCGGACAGGGGGCAATCGGGGGGCTACACCTTC	CASSHPPDRGQSGGYTF
15	TRBV6-5	.	TRBJ1-5	.	TGTGCCAGCAGTTACTCGGGGGGAGGGGTACAGCCCCAGCATTTT	CASSYSGGGVQPQHF
16	TRBV6-2/TRBV6-3	.	TRBJ1-5	TRBD1	TGTGCCAGCAGTCGCCCGACAGGGTCCAGCAATCAGCCCCAGCATTTT	CASSRPTGSSNQPQHF
15	TRBV5-4	.	TRBJ2-3	.	TGTGCCAGCAGCTTGGTACAGGGAAAGACAGATACGCAGTATTTT	CASSLVQGKTDTQYF
15	TRBV2	.	TRBJ2-3	.	TGTGCCAGCAGTGAAGCGCGGGTACACACAGATACGCAGTATTTT	CASSEARVHTDTQYF
14	TRBV19	.	TRBJ2-3	TRBD2	TGTGCCAGCGGCTCCCTAGCGGGGGGGGATACGCAGTATTTT	CASGSLAGGDTQYF
13	TRBV5-4	.	TRBJ2-7	TRBD2	TGTGCCAGCAGCCCGGGCGGGACTAGCGAGCAGTACTTC	CASSPGGTSEQYF
15	TRBV10-2	.	TRBJ1-6	.	TGCGCCAGCAGTCCTCGACAGCCGAGCGATTCACCCCTCCACTTT	CASSPRQPSDSPLHF
15	TRBV27	.	TRBJ2-3	.	TGTGCCAGCAGTTTACGGGGGAGTCCCACAGATACGCAGTATTTT	CASSLRGSPTDTQYF
15	TRBV7-2	.	TRBJ1-1	.	TGTGCCAGCAGCTCCCAAGTGGGAGTGAACACTGAAGCTTTCTTT	CASSSQVGVNTEAFF
15	TRBV6-6	.	TRBJ1-5	TRBD1	TGTGCCAGCAGCTCGGGACAGGGTGACAATCAGCCCCAGCATTTT	CASSSGQGDNQPQHF
16	TRBV28	.	TRBJ1-5	.	TGTGCCAGCAGTCCCGTACGGACTGTCCTCAATCAGCCCCAGCATTTT	CASSPVRTVLNQPQHF
15	TRBV9	.	TRBJ2-7	TRBD2	TGTGCCAGCAGCCGAACCGCAGCGGGAGGGGGAGAGCAGTACTTC	CASSRTAAGGGEQYF
15	TRBV6-2/TRBV6-3	.	TRBJ2-2	.	TGTGCCAGCAGTTACTCGGGCAAAAACACCGGGGAGCTGTTTTTT	CASSYSGKNTGELFF
17	TRBV7-2	.	TRBJ1-1	.	TGTGCCAGCAGCTTAGGGGTACAGGACACCGTATACACTGAAGCTTTCTTT	CASSLGVQDTVYTEAFF